The rows below give T cell receptor beta chains drawn from one sample of a study of molecular identifiers for immune sequencing clone quantification. TCRdb re-derived calls from the PCR reads in MiXCR, one entry per CDR3 protein. Found here are more than 95,000 distinct CDR3 sequences, 20% to 25% of them singletons; the top ten hold 0.94%. What was sequenced was naive CD8+ T cells from blood, with Jurkat cell RNA spiked in. The receptors originated from a human donor in good health. Some libraries in this study had Jurkat cell RNA spiked in. Each CDR3 is given with its conserved first and last residue. D genes are given only for firm matches. Not every row has a clone size; where given, it reads once, few, many or a size class.

J gene	clone size	D gene	V gene	CDR3 DNA	CDR3 protein
TRBJ1-4	many	-	TRBV19	TGTGCCACGCGACAGTTTGCAACTAATGAAAAACTGTTTTTT	CATRQFATNEKLFF
TRBJ2-3	few	-	TRBV4-3	TGCGCCAGCAGCCAAGTTCTCGCCGATACGCAGTATTTT	CASSQVLADTQYF
TRBJ2-7	many	-	TRBV12-3/TRBV12-4	TGTGCCAGCAGTTTGCAGGGGACCTACGAGCAGTACTTC	CASSLQGTYEQYF
TRBJ2-1	many	-	TRBV6-2/TRBV6-3	TGTGCCAGCAGTTACCTAAACAATGAGCAGTTCTTC	CASSYLNNEQFF
TRBJ2-3	many	-	TRBV7-9	TGTGCCAGCAGCTCTCATTTAGATACGCAGTATTTT	CASSSHLDTQYF
TRBJ1-6	-	-	TRBV12-3/TRBV12-4	TGTGCCAGCAGTTTAGGCAGCCACTCCTATAATTCACCCCTCCACTTT	CASSLGSHSYNSPLHF
TRBJ2-3	few	-	TRBV12-2	TGTGCAAGTCGCTTAGCCCGGGGGGACAGGGGTGACACAGATACGCAGTATTTT	CASRLARGDRGDTDTQYF
TRBJ2-7	many	-	TRBV9	TGTGCCAGCAGCGTAAGCTCTTCACCGGGTAACTCCTACGAGCAGTACTTC	CASSVSSSPGNSYEQYF
TRBJ2-7	-	TRBD2	TRBV20-1	TGCAGTGCTAGAGATCGGGGTAGCGGGAGCCGTGGTTACGAGCAGTACTTC	CSARDRGSGSRGYEQYF
TRBJ2-7	many	TRBD2	TRBV20-1	TGCAGTGCGAAGTCCCTAGCGGGAGGGCCAAACGAGCAGTACTTC	CSAKSLAGGPNEQYF
TRBJ2-7	many	TRBD1	TRBV5-5	TGTGCCAGCAGCATTCGGGACAGGGGCCACGAGCAGTACTTC	CASSIRDRGHEQYF
TRBJ2-1	many	TRBD2	TRBV19	TGTGCCAGTAGGCCCGGACTAGCGGAGAACAATGAGCAGTTCTTC	CASRPGLAENNEQFF
TRBJ2-1	many	-	TRBV29-1	TGCAGCGTTGGGTTGGGACCATATTACAATGAGCAGTTCTTC	CSVGLGPYYNEQFF
TRBJ2-3	many	TRBD2	TRBV4-3	TGCGCCAGCAGCCAAGAAGGAATGACTAGCGGGAGTTTTGGCACAGATACGCAGTATTTT	CASSQEGMTSGSFGTDTQYF
TRBJ2-5	many	TRBD1	TRBV6-5	TGTGCCAGCAGTACCGACAGGGAAGAGACCCAGTACTTC	CASSTDREETQYF
TRBJ2-1	few	-	TRBV12-2	TGTGCAAGTCGCTTAGGCCCCCCTCCGCGCGGGAGAATGGGTGAGCAGTTCTTC	CASRLGPPPRGRMGEQFF
TRBJ2-5	many	TRBD1	TRBV12-5	TGTGCTAGTGTTCAAGGACTTGGGACAGGGGAGACCCAGTACTTC	CASVQGLGTGETQYF
TRBJ2-3	many	-	TRBV27	TGTGCCAGCAGTTTATTTTATAGCACAGATACGCAGTATTTT	CASSLFYSTDTQYF
TRBJ1-5	-	-	TRBV27	TGTGCCAGCAGTATCCTCTCCGGGACGGGGGGCAGTCAGTCCCAGCATTTT	CASSILSGTGGSQSQHF
TRBJ2-7	once	TRBD2	TRBV20-1	TGCAGTGCTAGAGCTAACGGGGCGGGAGCCCCCAGGGACGAGCAGTACTTC	CSARANGAGAPRDEQYF
TRBJ2-2	many	TRBD2	TRBV2	TGTGCCAGCAGTGAAAGGATAAGCGGGGCCCCAAACACCGGGGAGCTGTTTTTT	CASSERISGAPNTGELFF
TRBJ1-1	few	-	TRBV27	TGTGCCAGCGCGGACAGGAACACTGAAGCTTTCTTT	CASADRNTEAFF
TRBJ2-7	many	-	TRBV7-2	TGTGCCAGCCAAACGGGACTCAAGTACGAGCAGTACTTC	CASQTGLKYEQYF